Sequencing of this T cell receptor (beta chain) was carried out in a study of patients and donors after allogeneic stem cell transplantation. The CDR3 has 14 residues. Trimming left V 5 bases short and J 0 bases short, with 10 bases between. Germline values: CDR1 SGHTA, CDR2 FQGNSA. TCRdb re-derived calls from the RT-PCR reads in MiXCR, one entry per CDR3 protein. This table has about 200,000 distinct CDR3 sequences, roughly two fifths appearing once. Material: blood, either unsorted or a sorted T cell fraction (not recorded which). This TCR derives from a human donor who was either an allogeneic HSCT recipient or a stem cell or donor lymphocyte infusion donor (not recorded which). It is not recorded whose cells these are; they may come from a transplant donor. The chain links TRBV7-2 to TRBJ1-2; TRBD1 is a possible D gene (5 bases). The CDR3 DNA follows: TGTGCCAGCAGCCCGGTGGGGGCTAACTATGGCTACACCTTC. This sequence encodes CASSPVGANYGYTF.